This T cell receptor (beta chain) emerged from a study of blood T cell repertoires in COVID-19 (dated by TCRdb to the early 2020s). Notes on the research overall: Samples from collaborators originated in the United States, Italy and Spain and spanned both the acute and convalescent phases of COVID-19. The material from the prospective study consisted of cDNA or gDNA derived from T cells, B-cell-depleted T cells, or PBMCs. Subjects who had been exposed to COVID-19, were actively infected with it, or had recovered from it provided the deeply sampled blood TCRbeta repertoires that made up the dataset. A freely available public database, intended as a resource for researchers studying the immune response to SARS-CoV-2, is where the repertoires were released. Samples came from the ongoing ImmuneRACE study (first 160 participants) plus 1,254 subjects from 6 global collaborators. Nearly every sample came with metadata listing a de-identified subject ID, COVID-19 status, age in years and sex. Where HLA class I and class II types were available, the types were taken from metadata supplied by the sample provider, not from assay-based typing. The research as a whole found: Clinical and demographic metadata were provided uncurated, with the amount varying by source and participant.

Comment on this clone: The target of this receptor is not known. No much larger clone exists at a distance of one base, and base qualities are not known.

Participants in the prospective study were aged about 18 to 90 years, lived in more than 20 United States geographic areas, and enrolled through a virtual design. Cohort assignment in the prospective study relied on participant-reported clinical history from a screening survey and a study questionnaire. For ImmuneRACE Cohort 3, a participant was defined as recovered based on two consecutive negative NP/OP PCR tests, clearance by a healthcare professional, or resolution of symptoms. In the prospective study, mobile phlebotomists collected whole blood, serum and a nasopharyngeal or oropharyngeal swab from each participant. Additional blood draws and questionnaires over a 2-month period could optionally be provided by prospective study participants. Prospective study blood samples were shipped either frozen or at room temperature before DNA extraction. From the cysteine up to the phenylalanine, the CDR3 has a length of 18 residues. Only CDR3 DNA remains: 54 bases, in frame from the first base. Relative to germline, V is missing 5 bases and J is missing 3 bases, with 12 bases of the junction outside any gene match. The CDR1 and CDR2 encoded by the germline V gene (reference sequence) are MNHEY and SMNVEV.

TCRbeta CDR3 regions were amplified from genomic DNA using the immunoSEQ Assay, a bias-controlled multiplex PCR. In the paper's pipeline: The number of nucleated cells in each sample was estimated by amplification of reference gene primers within the assay. To quantify the absolute abundance of each unique TCRbeta CDR3 rearrangement, sequence reads were collapsed and filtered. For each sample, productive Simpson clonality was calculated as the square root of Simpson's diversity index across productive rearrangements. The table was pulled from immuneACCESS by TCRdb, which kept in-frame rearrangements only. Such tables lose some clones; where checked, under half of the loss comes from unresolved V genes, and the rest has no known cause. Clone size and the V and J calls come from that table; the DNA yielded D and trimming. This sample lists a few hundred thousand clones; about 86% were detected once. The top ten constitute roughly a tenth of the sample.

Input material: PBMCs or T cells enriched from blood (not recorded which). The source of this sequence is a woman between 45 and 60 years old who had recovered from COVID-19. The chain uses TRBV27 and TRBJ2-3; 12 central bases correspond to TRBD2. CDR3 protein: CASSPRPTGTSGTDTQYF. Here is the DNA: TGTGCCAGCAGTCCCCGACCAACCGGGACTAGCGGGACAGATACGCAGTATTTT.